Following are 18 T cell receptor beta chains from one sample sequenced in a study of T cells in Graves' hyperthyroidism and ophthalmopathy. Amplification yielded TCR beta CDR3 regions, with RNA transcripts as the source. The HTBI set primed first-round TCR CDR3 RT-PCR. TCRdb independently ran MiXCR on the multiplex PCR reads; one entry per CDR3 protein. This sample yields hundreds of thousands of distinct CDR3 sequences, of which 20% are seen a single time; over 45% belongs to the top ten. The sample was blood. These receptors were taken from a man aged 40-55 years with Graves' ophthalmopathy.

This clonotype was seen a handful of times. This chain joins TRBV20-1 and TRBJ2-7, with TRBD1 matching over 10 bases. The CDR3 length is 12 residues. The trim removed 6 bases at V and 7 bases at J, leaving 6 bases unmatched. CDR1 and CDR2 from the germline V gene are DFQATT and SNEGSKA (reference sequence). CDR3 nucleotide sequence: TGCAGTGCCACGGACAGGGGGAGTGAGCAGTACTTC. The encoded protein is CSATDRGSEQYF.

This clonotype has only a few counts. The rearrangement links TRBV2 to TRBJ2-7; 12 bases agree with TRBD1. CDR1 SNHLY and CDR2 FYNNEI come from the germline V gene. The junction had 3 bases not matched to a gene; V was cut back by 6 bases and J by 6 bases. CDR3 length: 13 amino acids. CDR3 loop: CASRGTGGREQYF. CDR3 in DNA: TGTGCCAGCAGAGGGACAGGGGGCCGCGAGCAGTACTTC.

The chain uses TRBV11-3 and TRBJ2-7; D gene ambiguous. The ends were cut back, 1 base at V and 2 bases at J, with 12 bases in the middle. Germline CDR1 SGHNT, CDR2 YENEEA. This CDR3 comprises 15 residues. The CDR3 region has the DNA TGTGCCAGCAGCTTAGGTGCCGGGCCCCCCTACGAGCAGTACTTC. This encodes CASSLGAGPPYEQYF. The full variable domain, rest sourced from reference TRBV11-3 and TRBJ2-7, is EAGVVQSPRYKIIEKKQPVAFWCNPISGHNTLYWYLQNLGQGPELLIRYENEEAVDDSQLPKDRFSAERLKGVDSTLKIQPAELGDSAVYLCASSLGAGPPYEQYFGPGTRLTVT.

The chain employs TRBV20-1 and TRBJ2-5; 10 bases align to TRBD1. CDR3 length: 16 residues. V dropped 6 bases and J dropped 0; count of bases not matched to a gene: 10. The V gene's germline CDR1 is DFQATT and CDR2 SNEGSKA (reference sequence). As DNA, the CDR3 is TGCAGTGCCAAGAGGAGGGGGACAGGGGACCAAGAGACCCAGTACTTC. Protein: CSAKRRGTGDQETQYF.

Worth noting for this clonotype: An end of the junction differs from the germline gene, which may be a read error. The genes are TRBV5-4 and TRBJ2-5; 7 bases are a match to TRBD2. The CDR3 is 17 residues long. Germline CDR1 is SGHNT and CDR2 is YYREEE (reference sequence). CDR3 sequence reads: CASSPEPRGSGREAQYF. The DNA for the CDR3 is TGTGCCAGCAGCCCTGAACCTCGCGGGAGCGGAAGAGAGGCCCAGTACTTC.

The gene calls are TRBV5-1 and TRBJ2-7, with D hard to call. Deletions cut 5 bases from V and 3 bases from J, with 21 bases between. Germline assignment: CDR1 SGHRS and CDR2 YFSETQ. The CDR3 length is 16 residues. The CDR3 bases are TGCGCCAGCAGTCCGACGGGCTACCACACAGACTACGAGCAGTACTTC. This codes for CASSPTGYHTDYEQYF.

This clonotype appeared a few times. The genes are TRBV20-1 and TRBJ2-7; the D gene is possibly TRBD1 (6 bases). V was shortened by 6 bases and J by 4 bases, with 19 bases between the two germline ends. CDR1 and CDR2 from the germline V gene are DFQATT and SNEGSKA (reference sequence). The CDR3 totals 14 residues. The CDR3 is CSAIPQGKGYEQYF. The CDR3 DNA reads as TGCAGTGCCATCCCACAGGGCAAAGGGTACGAGCAGTACTTC.

This clonotype turned up a few times. This chain joins TRBV28 and TRBJ1-1; TRBD1 matches at 8 bases. Unmatched junction bases numbered 7, after V lost 6 bases and J lost 4 bases. Germline loops: CDR1 MDHEN, CDR2 SYDVKM. The CDR3 sequence is 14 residues long. In nucleotides, the CDR3 is TGTGCCAGCAGGAATCCAGGGGGCATCACTGAAGCTTTCTTT. Amino acid sequence: CASRNPGGITEAFF.

The sample holds many counts of this clonotype. The V gene is TRBV18, the J gene TRBJ2-3, with TRBD2 matching 13 bases. The germline CDR1 and CDR2 sequences are KGHSH and LQKENI. The V segment lost 5 bases and the J segment 0 bases; nucleotides outside the gene matches: 2. The CDR3 is 16 amino acids. CDR3 loop: CASSALAGGSTDTQYF. The CDR3 nucleotides are TGTGCCAGCTCAGCACTAGCGGGAGGGAGCACAGATACGCAGTATTTT. Looking up the rest from reference TRBV18 and TRBJ2-3 gives the full variable domain: NAGVMQNPRHLVRRRGQEARLRCSPMKGHSHVYWYRQLPEEGLKFMVYLQKENIIDESGMPKERFSAEFPKEGPSILRIQQVVRGDSAAYFCASSALAGGSTDTQYFGPGTRLTVL.

This clonotype has more than one count but fewer than ten. The chain uses TRBV27 and TRBJ2-2; 8 bases are a match to TRBD2. Trimming cost V 2 bases and J 5 bases; bases outside gene matches: 7. The V gene's germline CDR1 is MNHEY and CDR2 SMNVEV (reference sequence). The CDR3 is 16 amino acids. The CDR3 loop reads CASSLLLVAGTGELFF. The CDR3 DNA reads TGTGCCAGCAGTTTACTTTTGGTAGCGGGGACCGGGGAGCTGTTTTTT.

The chain couples TRBV5-4 to TRBJ1-2; 11 bases align to TRBD1. Germline CDR1 reads SGHNT; CDR2 reads YYREEE (reference sequence). Trimming took 4 bases from V and 8 from J; bases not matched to a gene: 10. CDR3 length equals 15 residues. The DNA for the CDR3 is TGTGCCAGCAGCCCATACGGACAGGGGGCACAGGGCTACACCTTC. Amino acid sequence: CASSPYGQGAQGYTF.

V usage is TRBV20-1 and J usage is TRBJ2-5; D remains ambiguous. V was trimmed by 0 bases and J by 2 bases, leaving 10 bases between them. This CDR3 is 14 amino acids long. Germline CDR1 DFQATT, CDR2 SNEGSKA (reference sequence). The CDR3 bases are TGCAGTGCTAGAGATCTTTCCCCGCAAGAGACCCAGTACTTC. It encodes CSARDLSPQETQYF.

This clonotype has ten or more counts. This sequence joins TRBV5-6 and TRBJ2-5, with a tentative D call TRBD1 (6 bases). The CDR3 covers 13 residues. The V end was cut by 2 bases, the J end by 3 bases, with 8 bases between. The germline V gene encodes CDR1 SGHDT and CDR2 YYEEEE. This CDR3 is CASSLTGKETQYF. In DNA, the CDR3 is TGTGCCAGCAGCTTAACAGGGAAAGAGACCCAGTACTTC. The entire variable domain, with the rest obtained from reference TRBV5-6 and TRBJ2-5, is as follows: DAGVTQSPTHLIKTRGQQVTLRCSPKSGHDTVSWYQQALGQGPQFIFQYYEEEERQRGNFPDRFSGHQFPNYSSELNVNALLLGDSALYLCASSLTGKETQYFGPGTRLLVL.

This clonotype was seen a handful of times. In nucleotides, the CDR3 is TGTGCCAGCAGACTTCGACTCCCCCGGAGAACCGGGGAGCTGTTTTTT. Its translation is CASRLRLPRRTGELFF. V usage is TRBV6-2 or TRBV6-3 and J usage is TRBJ2-2, with no clear D. Trimming stripped 6 bases from V and 5 bases from J, with 19 bases between. This CDR3 comprises 16 residues. The germline V gene has CDR1 MNHEY and CDR2 SVGEGT.

The chain combines TRBV25-1 with TRBJ1-2; D unresolved. The V gene's germline CDR1 is MGHDK and CDR2 SYGVNS. The CDR3 covers 12 residues. Trimming took 11 bases from V and 8 from J, leaving 18 bases between them. As DNA, the CDR3 is TGTGCCCCTCTGAAACTAGGGTACGGCTACACCTTC. As protein: CAPLKLGYGYTF.

This chain connects TRBV7-2 to TRBJ2-5; D unclear. The CDR3 spans 13 residues. Germline V gene data show CDR1 as SGHTA and CDR2 as FQGNSA. V gave up 5 bases and J gave up 5 bases, with 12 bases separating them. The DNA of the CDR3 is TGTGCCAGCAGCCCTTGGAAGATCGAGACCCAGTACTTC. This gives the protein CASSPWKIETQYF.

The chain recombines TRBV12-3 or TRBV12-4 with TRBJ1-1, with no clear D. Trimming shortened V by 1 base and J by 4 bases, and 10 bases separated the two germline ends. The CDR3 spans 14 residues. CDR3 loop: CASSLVGWGTEAFF. The CDR3 DNA reads TGTGCCAGCAGTTTAGTAGGGTGGGGCACTGAAGCTTTCTTT.

The sample holds a few counts of this clonotype. The chain combines TRBV7-2 with TRBJ1-2, with a weak D call TRBD1 (6 bases). The V gene's germline CDR1 is SGHTA and CDR2 FQGNSA. Between the trimmed V and J ends, which lost 7 bases and 7 bases, there was a span of 22 bases. This CDR3 contains 15 residues. The CDR3 here is CASTNGGAQNSGYTF. The CDR3 coding sequence is TGTGCCAGCACCAACGGGGGGGCGCAAAATAGTGGCTACACCTTC.